This T cell receptor (beta chain) is from a study of blood T cells in healthy people across ages. For the second PCR, which ran for about 6 to 12 cycles, a sample-barcoded 5' primer and a J-beta primer mix were used. Each CDR3 protein gets one entry after TCRdb re-called the 5' RACE reads with MiXCR. Of more than 750,000 distinct CDR3 sequences listed, about 29% are singletons. A note on this clonotype: Sequence at one end of the junction differs from germline and may be a read error.

CDR3 length equals 14 residues. In germline, CDR1 is SGHRS, CDR2 YFSETQ. This sample was shared with a second study, whose subject was T cells of mothers and their children. From that paper: Each child gave 2.5 million to 3.5 million TCR beta CDR3 reads (each mother, over 9.5 million).

Material: blood. The TCR comes from a woman in her thirties or forties in good health. The chain recombines TRBV5-1 with TRBJ2-1; TRBD1 matches 10 bases. The CDR3 region is CASSTRQGANKQFF. The DNA for the CDR3 is TGCGCCAGCAGCACAAGACAGGGGGCCAATAAGCAGTTCTTC.